Listed here are 4 T cell receptor beta chains from one sample, sequenced in a study of response to subunit inactivated influenza vaccine. TCRdb itself ran the RT-PCR reads through MiXCR, one entry per CDR3 protein. Here the sample spans 600,000 to 850,000 distinct CDR3 sequences, about 14% being singletons. The source was PBMCs from blood, collected roughly 2 weeks before vaccination. Receptors were obtained from a man between 45 and 60 years old who received an inactivated influenza vaccine.

Many counts were recorded for this clonotype. The chain carries TRBV12-3 or TRBV12-4 and TRBJ2-1, with TRBD2 matching 9 bases. There are 16 residues in the CDR3. Trimming cost V 0 bases and J 7 bases; bases outside gene matches: 7. The CDR3 nucleotides are TGTGCCAGCAGTTTAGCGCTTGGGACTAGCAGGAATGAGCAGTTCTTC. Translating it yields CASSLALGTSRNEQFF.

The rearrangement uses TRBV9 and TRBJ2-5, with 7 bases lining up with TRBD1. The CDR3 extends over 16 amino acids. J lost 1 base, V lost 3 bases, and 9 bases had no gene match. Germline V gene data show CDR1 as SGDLS and CDR2 as YYNGEE. The CDR3 DNA reads as TGTGCCAGCAGCGGAGGCGCGGCAGGGGGCCAAGAGACCCAGTACTTC. Translated, it gives CASSGGAAGGQETQYF.

This clonotype has a count of ten or more. V is TRBV12-3 or TRBV12-4 and J is TRBJ1-1; D is ambiguous. V was clipped by 5 bases and J by 4 bases, with 14 bases between them. This CDR3 is built from 14 residues. CDR3 loop: CASSTPGKATEAFF. The DNA of the CDR3 is TGTGCCAGCAGTACCCCGGGGAAGGCCACTGAAGCTTTCTTT.

The CDR3, as DNA: TGTGCCAGCAGTTGGGGACTAGCGGGGTCAGATACGCAGTATTTT. Its protein product is CASSWGLAGSDTQYF. V usage is TRBV27 and J usage is TRBJ2-3; 13 bases agree with TRBD2. V gave up 4 bases and J gave up 4 bases; unmatched junction bases: 2. CDR1 is MNHEY and CDR2 is SMNVEV in the germline V gene (reference sequence). This CDR3 has 15 residues.